This TCR beta chain was captured in a study of blood T cell repertoires in COVID-19. CDR3 length: 14 amino acids. CDR1 and CDR2 (germline): KGHSH, LQKENI. V gave up 3 bases and J gave up 5 bases; unmatched junction bases: 4. Source study methods: How many nucleated cells were present was estimated from reference gene primer amplification. TCRdb's copy holds only in-frame clones and misses some; the assay was immunoSEQ multiplex PCR. V and J calls plus clone size are reproduced from that table; the DNA served to infer D and trimming. In the table there are a few hundred thousand clones, around 90% of which are singletons.

The source of this sequence is a man aged 80 or over with acute or convalescent COVID-19. V is TRBV18 and J is TRBJ2-5; 9 nucleotides agree with TRBD1. The sample taken for sequencing was peripheral blood. CDR3 protein: CASSPTGGDETQYF. CDR3 nucleotides: TGTGCCAGCTCACCTACAGGGGGCGATGAGACCCAGTACTTC.